The 3 T cell receptor beta chains below come from one sample, sequenced in a study of blood T cell repertoires in COVID-19. Some clones are missing from TCRdb's copy, which holds only in-frame ones; the method was immunoSEQ multiplex PCR. Of about 160,000 clones in the sample, more than 65% were seen once. Sequenced input: peripheral blood. The source of these receptors is a woman older than 75 with acute or convalescent COVID-19.

The V and J genes are TRBV10-3 and TRBJ1-2, with TRBD1 as a possible D gene (6 bases). Trimming pared 6 bases from V and 6 bases from J, leaving 17 bases between. CDR1 ENHRY and CDR2 SYGVKD come from the germline V gene. The CDR3 extends over 14 amino acids. The CDR3 loop reads CAIRLTGSLDGYTF. CDR3 DNA: TGTGCCATCAGGCTCACAGGGAGTCTCGATGGCTACACCTTC.

The chain joins TRBV11-2 to TRBJ1-6, with TRBD1 as a possible D gene (6 bases). V shed 5 bases and J shed 7 bases, with 18 bases lying between them. The CDR3 consists of 16 residues. Germline V gene data show CDR1 as SGHAT and CDR2 as FQNNGV. The CDR3 here is CASSPPGGQTNSPLHF. CDR3 in DNA: TGTGCCAGCAGCCCGCCAGGAGGACAGACCAATTCACCCCTCCACTTT. Full variable domain (rest looked up from reference TRBV11-2 and TRBJ1-6): EAGVAQSPRYKIIEKRQSVAFWCNPISGHATLYWYQQILGQGPKLLIQFQNNGVVDDSQLPKDRFSAERLKGVDSTLKIQPAKLEDSAVYLCASSPPGGQTNSPLHFGNGTRLTVT.

DNA of the CDR3: TGTGCCAGCAGTCGCAGTCCGGGACAGGGGGCTGAAAAACTGTTTTTT. Translating it yields CASSRSPGQGAEKLFF. The chain employs TRBV27 and TRBJ1-4, with 12 positions matching TRBD1. V shed 5 bases and J 7 bases; nucleotides not matched to a gene: 8. Per the germline V gene, CDR1 is MNHEY and CDR2 is SMNVEV (reference sequence). CDR3 length: 16 residues. Full variable domain (outside the CDR3, taken from reference TRBV27 and TRBJ1-4): EAQVTQNPRYLITVTGKKLTVTCSQNMNHEYMSWYRQDPGLGLRQIYYSMNVEVTDKGDVPEGYKVSRKEKRNFPLILESPSPNQTSLYFCASSRSPGQGAEKLFFGSGTQLSVL.